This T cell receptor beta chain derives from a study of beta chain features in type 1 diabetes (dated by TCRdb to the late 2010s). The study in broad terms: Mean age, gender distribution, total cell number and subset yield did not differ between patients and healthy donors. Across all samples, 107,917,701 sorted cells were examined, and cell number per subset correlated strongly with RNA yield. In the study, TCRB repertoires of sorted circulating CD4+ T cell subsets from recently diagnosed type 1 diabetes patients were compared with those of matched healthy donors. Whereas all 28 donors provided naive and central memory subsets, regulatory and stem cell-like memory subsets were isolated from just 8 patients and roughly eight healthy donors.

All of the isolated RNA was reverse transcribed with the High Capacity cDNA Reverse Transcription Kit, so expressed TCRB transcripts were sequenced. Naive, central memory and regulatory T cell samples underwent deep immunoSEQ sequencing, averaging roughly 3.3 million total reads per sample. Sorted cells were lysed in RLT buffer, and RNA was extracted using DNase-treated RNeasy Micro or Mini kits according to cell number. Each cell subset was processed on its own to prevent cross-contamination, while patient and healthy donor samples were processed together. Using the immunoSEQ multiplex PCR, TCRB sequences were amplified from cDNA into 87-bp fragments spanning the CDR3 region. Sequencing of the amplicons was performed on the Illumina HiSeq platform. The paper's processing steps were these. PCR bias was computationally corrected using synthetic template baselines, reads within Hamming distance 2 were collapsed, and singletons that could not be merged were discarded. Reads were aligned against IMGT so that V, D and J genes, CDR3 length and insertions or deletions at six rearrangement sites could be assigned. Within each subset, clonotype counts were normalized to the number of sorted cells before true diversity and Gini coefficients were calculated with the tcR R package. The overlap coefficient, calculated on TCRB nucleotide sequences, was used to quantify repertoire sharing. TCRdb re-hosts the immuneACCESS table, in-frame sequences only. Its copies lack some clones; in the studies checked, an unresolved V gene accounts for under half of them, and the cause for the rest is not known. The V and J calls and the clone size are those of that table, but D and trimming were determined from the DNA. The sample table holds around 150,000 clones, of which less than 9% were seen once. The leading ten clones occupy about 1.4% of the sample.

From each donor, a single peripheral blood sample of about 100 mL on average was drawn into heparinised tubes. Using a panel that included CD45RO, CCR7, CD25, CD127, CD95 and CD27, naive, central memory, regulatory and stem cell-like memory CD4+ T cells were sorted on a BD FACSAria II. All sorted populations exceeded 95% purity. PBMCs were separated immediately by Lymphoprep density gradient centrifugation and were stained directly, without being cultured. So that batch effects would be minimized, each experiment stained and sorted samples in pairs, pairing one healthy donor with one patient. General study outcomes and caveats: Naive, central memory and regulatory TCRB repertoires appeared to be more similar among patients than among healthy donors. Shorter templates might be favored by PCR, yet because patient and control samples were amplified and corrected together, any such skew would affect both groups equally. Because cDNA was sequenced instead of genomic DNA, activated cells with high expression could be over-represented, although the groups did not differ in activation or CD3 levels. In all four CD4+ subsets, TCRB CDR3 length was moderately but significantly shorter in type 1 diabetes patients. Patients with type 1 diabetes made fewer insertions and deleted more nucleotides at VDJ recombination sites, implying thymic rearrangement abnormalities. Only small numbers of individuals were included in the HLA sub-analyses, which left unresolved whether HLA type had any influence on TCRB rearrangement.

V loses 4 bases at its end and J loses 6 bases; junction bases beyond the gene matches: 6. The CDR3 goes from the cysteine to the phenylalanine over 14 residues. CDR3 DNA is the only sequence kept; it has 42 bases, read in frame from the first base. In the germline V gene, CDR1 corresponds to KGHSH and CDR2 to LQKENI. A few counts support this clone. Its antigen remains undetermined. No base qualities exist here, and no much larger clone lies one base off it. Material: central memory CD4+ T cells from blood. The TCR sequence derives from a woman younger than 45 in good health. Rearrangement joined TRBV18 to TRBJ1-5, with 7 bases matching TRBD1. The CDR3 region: CASSHDRAGQPQHF. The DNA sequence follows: TGTGCCAGCTCACATGACAGGGCTGGTCAGCCCCAGCATTTT.